Presented here are 2 T cell receptor beta chains from one specimen sequenced in a study of shared clonotypes between healthy human individuals. Clones were sequenced by immunoSEQ multiplex PCR, and TCRdb holds only the in-frame ones, with some missing. The sample consists of hundreds of thousands of clones, 90% to 96% of them appearing once. The sequencing input was naive CD4+ T cells sorted from blood. The subset denotes: CD45RA+ positively selected. Every receptor here comes from a woman aged 25 to 45 in good health.

The rearrangement joins TRBV28 to TRBJ1-5; weak D call: TRBD1 (6 bases). Between the trimmed V and J ends, which lost 3 bases and 6 bases, there was a span of 18 bases. This CDR3 spans 16 amino acids. The germline V gene encodes CDR1 MDHEN and CDR2 SYDVKM. CDR3: CASSLLTRGEGQPQHF. The CDR3 nucleotides are TGTGCCAGCAGTTTGTTAACCAGGGGAGAAGGTCAGCCCCAGCATTTT.

This chain links TRBV28 with TRBJ2-7; tentatively, D is TRBD1 or TRBD2 (5 bases each). The CDR3 length is 15 residues. The germline V gene has CDR1 MDHEN and CDR2 SYDVKM. V was trimmed by 3 bases and J by 1 base, leaving 13 bases between them. This chain's CDR3 is CASSLSGTASYEQYF. DNA for the CDR3: TGTGCCAGCAGTTTGTCCGGGACGGCTTCCTACGAGCAGTACTTC.